The rows below give T cell receptor beta chains drawn from one sample of a study of cytomegalovirus exposure and HLA in healthy donors. The repertoire was sequenced with immunoSEQ multiplex PCR; TCRdb's copy has only in-frame clones and lacks some. The table includes about 130,000 clones, over 65% detected once. Sequencing was carried out using PBMCs. All receptors derive from a man younger than 30 in good health and CMV-seropositive. Both conserved end residues are part of each CDR3. D genes are given only for firm matches. The size field is filled for only some rows; it gives once, few, many or a size class.

TRBD1	13	NA	TRBV5-6	TRBJ2-7	TGTGCCAGCAGTAAGGGACAGGGCTACGAGCAGTACTTC	CASSKGQGYEQYF
TRBD2	16	NA	TRBV7-3	TRBJ2-5	TGTGCCAGCAGCTTAACTAGCGGGTATCCCCAAGAGACCCAGTACTTC	CASSLTSGYPQETQYF
TRBD1	14	NA	TRBV18	TRBJ1-2	TGTGCCAGCTCACAATCCGGGACAGACTATGGCTACACCTTC	CASSQSGTDYGYTF
TRBD1	15	NA	TRBV2	TRBJ1-6	TGTGCCAGCAGTGAAAGAGACAGGGGGGATTCACCCCTCCACTTT	CASSERDRGDSPLHF
NA	13	NA	TRBV7-2	TRBJ2-5	TGTGCCAGCAGCTTAGTCCAGCAAGAGACCCAGTACTTC	CASSLVQQETQYF
TRBD1	16	NA	TRBV7-9	TRBJ1-3	TGTGCCAGCAGCACCAGACAGGGTAGCTCTGGAAACACCATATATTTT	CASSTRQGSSGNTIYF
TRBD2	16	NA	TRBV4-1	TRBJ2-7	TGCGCCAGCAGCCAAGTTCGGCTAGCGGGGTTTGACGAGCAGTACTTC	CASSQVRLAGFDEQYF
TRBD1	16	NA	TRBV7-8	TRBJ2-3	TGTGCCAGCAGCGCGTACGACAGGGGTGGGACAGATACGCAGTATTTT	CASSAYDRGGTDTQYF
NA	11	NA	TRBV14	TRBJ2-7	TGTGCCAGCAGCCTGGGAGACGAGCAGTACTTC	CASSLGDEQYF
NA	12	NA	TRBV19	TRBJ1-1	TGTGCCAGTAGTGCGCTTAGAGGGGAAGCTTTCTTT	CASSALRGEAFF
NA	15	NA	TRBV6-1	TRBJ1-5	TGTGCCAGCAGTACAGGGCTAGGCGGCAATCAGCCCCAGCATTTT	CASSTGLGGNQPQHF
NA	16	NA	TRBV19	TRBJ2-1	TGTGCCAGTAGTGCGGGACAGTTGAGCTCCTACAATGAGCAGTTCTTC	CASSAGQLSSYNEQFF
NA	15	NA	TRBV6-1	TRBJ2-1	TGTGCCAGCAGTTTAACAGGGAGTTCCTACAATGAGCAGTTCTTC	CASSLTGSSYNEQFF
NA	14	NA	TRBV5-1	TRBJ2-2	TGCGCCAGCAGCTTACTACAGGGTTCCGGGGAGCTGTTTTTT	CASSLLQGSGELFF
NA	12	NA	TRBV5-4	TRBJ2-1	TGTGCCAGCAGCCCAGATTACAATGAGCAGTTCTTC	CASSPDYNEQFF
NA	13	NA	TRBV4-1	TRBJ1-2	TGCGCCAGCAGCCAAGAGACAGGATATGGCTACACCTTC	CASSQETGYGYTF
TRBD2	17	NA	TRBV9	TRBJ2-2	TGTGCCAGCAGCGTTTCCCCTCTAGCGGTCGAGACCGGGGAGCTGTTTTTT	CASSVSPLAVETGELFF
TRBD1	14	NA	TRBV7-9	TRBJ1-2	TGTGCCAGCATCCAGACAGGGGATGTACATGGCTACACCTTC	CASIQTGDVHGYTF
NA	16	NA	TRBV9	TRBJ2-6	TGTGCCAGCAGCCCGACAGGAACAGGGGGGGCCAACGTCCTGACTTTC	CASSPTGTGGANVLTF
TRBD2	15	NA	TRBV4-2	TRBJ2-1	TGTGCCAGCAGCTTTCCGGGCGGGGGGGCAAGGGAGCAGTTCTTC	CASSFPGGGAREQFF
TRBD2	15	once	TRBV2	TRBJ2-7	TGTGCCAGCAGTGGACTGCTAGCGGGGGGGGGAGAGCAGTACTTC	CASSGLLAGGGEQYF
NA	15	NA	TRBV4-1	TRBJ1-1	TGCGCCAGCAGCCAAGAAGAACAGGGATACACTGAAGCTTTCTTT	CASSQEEQGYTEAFF
NA	11	NA	TRBV15	TRBJ1-3	TGTGCCACCACGTCTGGAAACACCATATATTTT	CATTSGNTIYF
NA	12	NA	TRBV5-6	TRBJ2-3	TGTGCCAGCAGCTTTCTCTCAGATACGCAGTATTTT	CASSFLSDTQYF
TRBD2	15	NA	TRBV6-4	TRBJ2-1	TGTGCCAGCAGTGACACTAGCGGGGGGTACAATGAGCAGTTCTTC	CASSDTSGGYNEQFF
NA	13	NA	TRBV13	TRBJ2-1	TGTGCCAGCAGCTCCAATAGTGTCGATGAGCAGTTCTTC	CASSSNSVDEQFF
TRBD2	15	NA	TRBV2	TRBJ2-5	TGTGCCAGCAGTGGAGCCGGACTAGCGCGAGAGACCCAGTACTTC	CASSGAGLARETQYF
NA	14	NA	TRBV7-9	TRBJ1-3	TGTGCCAGCAGCCCGGACATCTCTGGAAACACCATATATTTT	CASSPDISGNTIYF
NA	13	NA	TRBV7-9	TRBJ1-1	TGTGCCAGCAGCTTAGGGGACTCCACTGAAGCTTTCTTT	CASSLGDSTEAFF
TRBD1	17	NA	TRBV27	TRBJ1-1	TGTGCCAGCAGTTTAGGCCCCTCGGGACAGTTTATCACTGAAGCTTTCTTT	CASSLGPSGQFITEAFF
NA	14	NA	TRBV7-8	TRBJ1-1	TGTGCCAGCAGCCTGGGGGAGGGGAGCACTGAAGCTTTCTTT	CASSLGEGSTEAFF
TRBD1	16	NA	TRBV7-8	TRBJ2-3	TGTGCCAGCAGCTTCGATCGACAGGGGTGGACAGATACGCAGTATTTT	CASSFDRQGWTDTQYF
TRBD1	14	few	TRBV10-3	TRBJ2-1	TGTGCCATCTCTGGACAGGGGGCCTACAATGAGCAGTTCTTC	CAISGQGAYNEQFF
TRBD1	13	NA	TRBV5-1	TRBJ1-2	TGCGCCAGCAGCTTTCTAGGACAGGATGGCTACACCTTC	CASSFLGQDGYTF
NA	14	NA	TRBV5-6	TRBJ1-2	TGTGCCAGCAGCGGCATTCAGGGTTACTATGGCTACACCTTC	CASSGIQGYYGYTF
NA	10	NA	TRBV21-1	TRBJ1-1	TGTGCCAGCCCCGACACTGAAGCTTTCTTT	CASPDTEAFF
NA	17	NA	TRBV21-1	TRBJ2-5	TGTGCCAGCAGCAAAGCGCTGGGGGACAGGATCGGAGAGACCCAGTACTTC	CASSKALGDRIGETQYF
NA	18	NA	TRBV11-2	TRBJ1-6	TGTGCCAGCAGCTTAACGGGAGCGGCAGACCCTAGGTATTCACCCCTCCACTTT	CASSLTGAADPRYSPLHF
NA	13	NA	TRBV19	TRBJ1-1	TGTGCCAGTAGTCCCTGGGGGGGTACTGAAGCTTTCTTT	CASSPWGGTEAFF
NA	15	NA	TRBV25-1	TRBJ2-5	TGTGCCAGCACAGCGGCAGGGGGGTTTTTTGAGACCCAGTACTTC	CASTAAGGFFETQYF
TRBD2	16	few	TRBV7-2	TRBJ2-3	TGTGCCAGCAGCAGCTTAATTTGGGGGGGAACAGATACGCAGTATTTT	CASSSLIWGGTDTQYF
NA	15	once	TRBV7-9	TRBJ1-2	TGTGCCAGCAGCCCCCCGCAGACACCTTTGAGTGGCTACACCTTC	CASSPPQTPLSGYTF
NA	13	NA	TRBV28	TRBJ1-1	TGTGCCAGCAGTTTGGAGATGAGGCTTCCAGCTTTCTTT	CASSLEMRLPAFF
TRBD1	17	NA	TRBV7-8	TRBJ1-6	TGTGCCAGCAGCTTAGGGACAGGGAAAAACTATAATTCACCCCTCCACTTT	CASSLGTGKNYNSPLHF
NA	13	NA	TRBV19	TRBJ1-1	TGTGCCAGTAGTATAGGATCGGGCACTGAAGCTTTCTTT	CASSIGSGTEAFF
NA	13	NA	TRBV11-2	TRBJ2-7	TGTGCCAGCAGCCTAGACGTTGCCTACGAGCAGTACTTC	CASSLDVAYEQYF
NA	13	NA	TRBV2	TRBJ2-2	TGTGCCAGCGAGCGGGTGAACACCGGGGAGCTGTTTTTT	CASERVNTGELFF
TRBD2	19	NA	TRBV6-1	TRBJ2-1	TGTGCCAGCAGTGTCGCCGGGACTAGCGGGGGGAGCTCCTACAATGAGCAGTTCTTC	CASSVAGTSGGSSYNEQFF